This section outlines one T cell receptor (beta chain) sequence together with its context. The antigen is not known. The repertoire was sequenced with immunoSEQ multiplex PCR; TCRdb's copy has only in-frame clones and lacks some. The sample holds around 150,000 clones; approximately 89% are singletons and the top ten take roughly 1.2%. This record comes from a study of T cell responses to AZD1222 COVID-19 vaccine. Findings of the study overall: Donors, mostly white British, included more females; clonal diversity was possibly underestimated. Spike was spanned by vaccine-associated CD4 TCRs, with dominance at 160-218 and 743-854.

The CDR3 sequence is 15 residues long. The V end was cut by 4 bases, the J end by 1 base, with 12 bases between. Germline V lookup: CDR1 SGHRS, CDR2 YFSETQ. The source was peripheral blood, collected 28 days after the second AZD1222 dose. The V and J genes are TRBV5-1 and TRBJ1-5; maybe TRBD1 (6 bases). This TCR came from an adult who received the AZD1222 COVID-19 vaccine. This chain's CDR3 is CASSEGGASNQPQHF. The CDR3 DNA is TGCGCCAGCAGCGAGGGGGGGGCGAGCAATCAGCCCCAGCATTTT. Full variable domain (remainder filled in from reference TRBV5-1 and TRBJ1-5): KAGVTQTPRYLIKTRGQQVTLSCSPISGHRSVSWYQQTPGQGLQFLFEYFSETQRNKGNFPGRFSGRQFSNSRSEMNVSTLELGDSALYLCASSEGGASNQPQHFGDGTRLSIL.